A single sample is the source of the 4 T cell receptor beta chains below, sequenced in a study of blood T cell repertoires in COVID-19 (dated by TCRdb to the early 2020s). Receptor libraries were prepared by the immunoSEQ multiplex PCR assay. In TCRdb, the immuneACCESS table is reduced to in-frame sequences with V and J assigned. These tables do not hold every clone; where another copy was compared, an unresolved V gene accounts for under half, and the others remain unexplained. This sample has roughly 320,000 clones in its table, and around 84% of those were observed once. The ten most abundant clones make up roughly 4.5% of the sample. Sample: PBMCs or T cells enriched from blood (not recorded which). All receptors derive from a man under 40 who had recovered from COVID-19.

The chain's CDR3 is CASSQRSGDEQFF. The CDR3 nucleotides are TGCGCCAGCAGCCAGCGGTCCGGAGATGAGCAGTTCTTC. V usage is TRBV4-1 and J usage is TRBJ2-1; D gene unclear. V was clipped by 3 bases and J by 8 bases, with 11 bases between them. The CDR3 is 13 amino acids. Germline V CDR1 and CDR2: MGHRA, YSYEKL.

The chain recombines TRBV5-6 with TRBJ1-1, with 7 positions matching TRBD1. J gave up 0 bases and V 3 bases, and 8 bases lay outside the gene matches. This CDR3 contains 16 residues. The germline gives CDR1 SGHDT, CDR2 YYEEEE. CDR3 loop: CASSSFGGQMNTEAFF. The CDR3 coding sequence is TGTGCCAGCAGCTCTTTCGGGGGACAGATGAACACTGAAGCTTTCTTT. The full variable domain, with the rest looked up from reference TRBV5-6 and TRBJ1-1, is DAGVTQSPTHLIKTRGQQVTLRCSPKSGHDTVSWYQQALGQGPQFIFQYYEEEERQRGNFPDRFSGHQFPNYSSELNVNALLLGDSALYLCASSSFGGQMNTEAFFGQGTRLTVV.

This chain joins TRBV7-2 and TRBJ2-5; 7 bases are a match to TRBD2. Germline loops: CDR1 SGHTA, CDR2 FQGNSA. The CDR3 totals 15 residues. Trimming removed 0 bases from V and 1 base from J; junction bases left unmatched: 2. The CDR3 nucleotides are TGTGCCAGCAGCTTAGCGTCGGGGGGCCAAGAGACCCAGTACTTC. As protein: CASSLASGGQETQYF.

The chain carries TRBV6-5 and TRBJ2-5, with 7 bases identical to TRBD2. The junction had 5 bases not matched to a gene; V was cut back by 2 bases and J by 2 bases. The CDR3 is 15 residues long. CDR1 and CDR2 (germline): MNHEY, SVGAGI. DNA for the CDR3: TGTGCCAGCAGTTACACGGGGGGAGGTCAAGAGACCCAGTACTTC. Protein product: CASSYTGGGQETQYF.